These 3 T cell receptor beta chains were all obtained from the same sample, sequenced in a study of T cell changes during pregnancy in multiple sclerosis. Assay used: immunoSEQ multiplex PCR; TCRdb lists only in-frame clones, some missing. The sample includes approximately 96,000 clones, about 90% of them seen just once. The sequencing used peripheral blood, collected after pregnancy. These receptors came from a female donor in good health, enrolled as a control in a pregnancy study.

The genes are TRBV29-1 and TRBJ2-1; unclear D gene. This CDR3 is 13 amino acids long. Trimming left V 4 bases short and J 0 bases short, with 7 bases between. CDR1 is SQVTM, CDR2 ANQGSEA, per germline. In nucleotides, the CDR3 is TGCAGCGTTGGGCGGAACTCCTACAATGAGCAGTTCTTC. Its translation is CSVGRNSYNEQFF.

This chain joins TRBV5-8 and TRBJ1-2, with 12 bases lining up with TRBD1. J lost 7 bases, V lost 4 bases, and 5 bases had no gene match. This CDR3 is 14 amino acids long. Germline V gene lookup returns CDR1 SGHTS and CDR2 YDEGEE. CDR3 sequence: CASSRGQGALGYTF. The DNA of the CDR3 is TGTGCCAGCAGCAGGGGACAGGGGGCGCTTGGCTACACCTTC.

The chain recombines TRBV25-1 with TRBJ2-2; TRBD1 aligns across 9 bases. The V gene end was trimmed by 6 bases and the J gene end by 6 bases; junction bases not matched to a gene: 8. This CDR3 has 15 residues. The germline V gene encodes CDR1 MGHDK and CDR2 SYGVNS. The chain's CDR3 is CASSSEQGAAGELFF. CDR3 nucleotide sequence: TGTGCCAGCAGCTCCGAACAGGGGGCCGCCGGGGAGCTGTTTTTT.